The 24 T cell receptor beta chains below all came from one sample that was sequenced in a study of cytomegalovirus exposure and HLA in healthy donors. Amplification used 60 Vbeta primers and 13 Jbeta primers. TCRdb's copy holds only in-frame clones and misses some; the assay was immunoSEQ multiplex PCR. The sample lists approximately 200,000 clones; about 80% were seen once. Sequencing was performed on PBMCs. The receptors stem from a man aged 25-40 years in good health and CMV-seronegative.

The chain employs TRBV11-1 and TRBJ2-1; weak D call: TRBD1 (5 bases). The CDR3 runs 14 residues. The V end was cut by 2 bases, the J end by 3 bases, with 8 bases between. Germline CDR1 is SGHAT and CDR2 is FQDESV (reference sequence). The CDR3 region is CASSLFRDYNEQFF. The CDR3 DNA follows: TGTGCCAGCAGCTTATTCAGGGACTACAATGAGCAGTTCTTC.

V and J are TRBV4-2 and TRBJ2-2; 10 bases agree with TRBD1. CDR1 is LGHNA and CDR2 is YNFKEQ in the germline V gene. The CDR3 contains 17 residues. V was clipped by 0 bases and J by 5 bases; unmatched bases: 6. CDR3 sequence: CASSQDLAGQGTGELFF. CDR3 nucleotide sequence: TGTGCCAGCAGCCAAGATCTCGCGGGACAGGGGACCGGGGAGCTGTTTTTT.

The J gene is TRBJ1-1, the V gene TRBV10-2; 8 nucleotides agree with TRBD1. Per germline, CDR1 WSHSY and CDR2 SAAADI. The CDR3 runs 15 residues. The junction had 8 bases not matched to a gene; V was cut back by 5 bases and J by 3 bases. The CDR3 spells CASSRRQGADTEAFF. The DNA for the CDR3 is TGCGCCAGCAGTCGAAGGCAGGGGGCCGACACTGAAGCTTTCTTT.

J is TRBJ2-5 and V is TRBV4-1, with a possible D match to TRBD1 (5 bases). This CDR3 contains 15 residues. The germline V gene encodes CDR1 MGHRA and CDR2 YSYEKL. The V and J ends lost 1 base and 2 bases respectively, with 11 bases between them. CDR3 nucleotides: TGCGCCAGCAGCCAAGCCCCAGGGCTACAAGAGACCCAGTACTTC. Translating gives CASSQAPGLQETQYF.

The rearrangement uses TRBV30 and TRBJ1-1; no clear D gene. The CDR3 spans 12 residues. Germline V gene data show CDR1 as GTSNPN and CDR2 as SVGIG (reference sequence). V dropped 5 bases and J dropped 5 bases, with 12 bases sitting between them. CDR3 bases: TGTGCCTGGGGAACAGACGGTACTGAAGCTTTCTTT. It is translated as CAWGTDGTEAFF.

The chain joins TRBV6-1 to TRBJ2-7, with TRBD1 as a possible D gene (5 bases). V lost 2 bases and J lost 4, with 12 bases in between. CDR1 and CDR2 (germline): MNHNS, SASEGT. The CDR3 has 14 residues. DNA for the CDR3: TGTGCCAGCAGTGAAACCAGGGTGCCTTACGAGCAGTACTTC. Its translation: CASSETRVPYEQYF.

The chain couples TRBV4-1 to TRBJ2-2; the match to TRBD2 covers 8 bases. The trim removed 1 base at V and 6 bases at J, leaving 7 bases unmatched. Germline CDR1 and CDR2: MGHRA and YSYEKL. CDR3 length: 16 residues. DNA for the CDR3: TGCGCCAGCAGCCAAGTAATGGCGGGAGGCGCCGGGGAGCTGTTTTTT. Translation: CASSQVMAGGAGELFF.

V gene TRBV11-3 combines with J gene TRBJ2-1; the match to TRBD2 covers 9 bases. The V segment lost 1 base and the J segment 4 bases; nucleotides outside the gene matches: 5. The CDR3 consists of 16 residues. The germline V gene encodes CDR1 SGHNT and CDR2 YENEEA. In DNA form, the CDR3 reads TGTGCCAGCAGCTTAGGAGGCCTAGCGGGGTACAATGAGCAGTTCTTC. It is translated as CASSLGGLAGYNEQFF.

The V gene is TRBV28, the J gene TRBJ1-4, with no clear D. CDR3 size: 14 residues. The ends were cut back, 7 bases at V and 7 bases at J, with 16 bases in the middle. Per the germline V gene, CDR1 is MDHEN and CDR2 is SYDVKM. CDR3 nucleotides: TGTGCCAGCACCAACTGGGGAGGCGGTGAAAAACTGTTTTTT. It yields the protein CASTNWGGGEKLFF.

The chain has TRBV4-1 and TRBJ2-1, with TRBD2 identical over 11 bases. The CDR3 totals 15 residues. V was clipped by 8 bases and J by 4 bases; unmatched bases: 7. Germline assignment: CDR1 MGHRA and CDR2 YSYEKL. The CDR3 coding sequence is TGCGCCAGCCTGGAGACTAGCGGGGCTTACAATGAGCAGTTCTTC. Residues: CASLETSGAYNEQFF.

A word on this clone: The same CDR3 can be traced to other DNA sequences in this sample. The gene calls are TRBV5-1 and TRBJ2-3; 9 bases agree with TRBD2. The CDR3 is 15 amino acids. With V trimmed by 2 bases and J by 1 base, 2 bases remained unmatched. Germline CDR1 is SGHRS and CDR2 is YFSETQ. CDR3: CASSFLAGGTDTQYF. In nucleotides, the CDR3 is TGCGCCAGCAGCTTTTTAGCGGGAGGCACAGATACGCAGTATTTT.

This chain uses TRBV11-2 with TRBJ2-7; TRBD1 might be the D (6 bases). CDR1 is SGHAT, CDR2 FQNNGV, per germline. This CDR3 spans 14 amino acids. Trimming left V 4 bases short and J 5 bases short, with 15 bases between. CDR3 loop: CASSSNRAIHEQYF. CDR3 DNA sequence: TGTGCCAGCAGCTCCAACAGGGCTATCCACGAGCAGTACTTC.

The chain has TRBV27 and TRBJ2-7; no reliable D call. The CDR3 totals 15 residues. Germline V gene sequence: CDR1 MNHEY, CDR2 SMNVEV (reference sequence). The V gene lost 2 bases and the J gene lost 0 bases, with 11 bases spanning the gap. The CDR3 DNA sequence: TGTGCCAGCAGTTTACAATACGGTTCCTCCTACGAGCAGTACTTC. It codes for CASSLQYGSSYEQYF.

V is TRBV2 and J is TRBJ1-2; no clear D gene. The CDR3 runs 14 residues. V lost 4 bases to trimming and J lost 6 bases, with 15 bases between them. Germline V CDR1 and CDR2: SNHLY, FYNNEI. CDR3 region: CASSGDTLRNGYTF. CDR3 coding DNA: TGTGCCAGCAGTGGTGACACGTTACGGAATGGCTACACCTTC.

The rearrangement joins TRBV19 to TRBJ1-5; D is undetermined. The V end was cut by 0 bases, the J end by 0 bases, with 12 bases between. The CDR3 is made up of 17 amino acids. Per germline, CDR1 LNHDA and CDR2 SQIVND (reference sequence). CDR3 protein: CASSIEAAGYSNQPQHF. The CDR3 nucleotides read TGTGCCAGTAGTATAGAGGCGGCGGGATATAGCAATCAGCCCCAGCATTTT.

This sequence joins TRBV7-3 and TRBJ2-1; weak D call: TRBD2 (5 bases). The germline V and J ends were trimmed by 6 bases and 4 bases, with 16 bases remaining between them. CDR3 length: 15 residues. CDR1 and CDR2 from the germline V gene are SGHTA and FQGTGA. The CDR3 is CASRLSGTPYNEQFF. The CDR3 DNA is TGTGCCAGCAGACTGAGCGGAACACCGTACAATGAGCAGTTCTTC.

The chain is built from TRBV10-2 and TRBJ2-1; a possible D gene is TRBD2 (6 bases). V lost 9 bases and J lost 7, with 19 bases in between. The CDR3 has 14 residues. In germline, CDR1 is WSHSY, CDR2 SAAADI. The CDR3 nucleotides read TGCGCCAGTCTAACTAGCCGCTTCGGGAATGAGCAGTTCTTC. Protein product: CASLTSRFGNEQFF.

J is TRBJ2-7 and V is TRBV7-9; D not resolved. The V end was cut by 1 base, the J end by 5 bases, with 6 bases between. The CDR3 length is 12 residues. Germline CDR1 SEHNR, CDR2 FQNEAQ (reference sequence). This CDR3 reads CASSLESHEQYF. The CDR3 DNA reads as TGTGCCAGCAGCTTAGAGAGCCACGAGCAGTACTTC.

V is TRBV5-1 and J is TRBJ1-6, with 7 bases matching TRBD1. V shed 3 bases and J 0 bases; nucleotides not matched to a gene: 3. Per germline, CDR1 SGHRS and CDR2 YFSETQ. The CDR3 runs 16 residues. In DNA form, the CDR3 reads TGCGCCAGCAGCTCGGGGGACAGCTCCTATAATTCACCCCTCCACTTT. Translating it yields CASSSGDSSYNSPLHF.

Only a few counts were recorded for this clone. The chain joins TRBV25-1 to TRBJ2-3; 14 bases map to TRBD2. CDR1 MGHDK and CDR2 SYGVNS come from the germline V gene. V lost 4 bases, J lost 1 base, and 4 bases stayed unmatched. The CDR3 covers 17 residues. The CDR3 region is CASSGPGLAGGTDTQYF. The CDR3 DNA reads TGTGCCAGCAGTGGACCGGGACTAGCGGGAGGCACAGATACGCAGTATTTT.

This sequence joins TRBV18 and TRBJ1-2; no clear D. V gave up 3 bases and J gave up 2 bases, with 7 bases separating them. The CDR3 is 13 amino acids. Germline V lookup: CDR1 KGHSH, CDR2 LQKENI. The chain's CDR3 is CASSPERNYGYTF. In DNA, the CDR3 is TGTGCCAGCTCACCCGAGAGGAACTATGGCTACACCTTC.

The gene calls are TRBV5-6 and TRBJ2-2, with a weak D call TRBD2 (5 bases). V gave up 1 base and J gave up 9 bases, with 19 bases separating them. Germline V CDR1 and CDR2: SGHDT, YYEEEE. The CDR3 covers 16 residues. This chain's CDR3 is CASSLFEGWIGWELFF. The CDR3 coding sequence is TGTGCCAGCAGCTTGTTCGAGGGTTGGATCGGCTGGGAGCTGTTTTTT.

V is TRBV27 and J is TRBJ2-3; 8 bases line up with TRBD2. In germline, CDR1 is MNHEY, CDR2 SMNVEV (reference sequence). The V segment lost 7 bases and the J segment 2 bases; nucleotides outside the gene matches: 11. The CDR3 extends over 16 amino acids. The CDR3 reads CASKGGIAGNTDTQYF. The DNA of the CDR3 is TGTGCCAGCAAAGGGGGGATAGCGGGGAACACAGATACGCAGTATTTT.

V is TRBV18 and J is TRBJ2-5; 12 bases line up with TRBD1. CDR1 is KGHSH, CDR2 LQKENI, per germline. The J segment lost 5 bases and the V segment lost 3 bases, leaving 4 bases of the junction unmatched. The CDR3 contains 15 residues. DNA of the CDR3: TGTGCCAGCTCACCCGGGACAGGGGGCGACGAGACCCAGTACTTC. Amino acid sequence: CASSPGTGGDETQYF.